This TCR beta chain appears in the sequencing data of a study of T cell responses to AZD1222 COVID-19 vaccine. Of note for this clone: Other DNA variants within this sample encode the same CDR3.

Sequencing was performed with immunoSEQ multiplex PCR; in TCRdb, only in-frame clones are kept and a portion is missing. The data hold around 110,000 clones, with about 90% observed a single time. Sequencing was performed on peripheral blood, taken on day 0 of AZD1222 vaccination. This clonotype was sampled from an adult in good health.

The DNA for the CDR3 is TGTGCCAGCAGTTACAGTCCAGGGTATGGCTACACCTTC. It codes for CASSYSPGYGYTF. The chain links TRBV6-5 to TRBJ1-2; perhaps TRBD1 as D (5 bases). The CDR3 consists of 13 residues. Looked up from germline, CDR1 is MNHEY and CDR2 is SVGAGI. The germline V and J ends were trimmed by 2 bases and 5 bases, with 9 bases remaining between them.